A selection of T cell receptor beta chains follows, all from one sample in a study of T cell repertoires in cytomegalovirus infection. These receptors' targets are unknown. In TCRdb, the reads were re-called with MiXCR into one record per CDR3 protein. The sample consists of around 430,000 distinct CDR3 sequences, about 42% of them appearing once. The sequenced sample was cultured PBMCs, obtained from culture after CMV antigen stimulation. These receptors all come from a human donor in good health (CMV status not recorded). Some clones in this sample may be carry-over from other donors' samples. The CDR3 runs from the conserved cysteine through the conserved F or W. The D gene is left open where the match is weak. Not all rows give a size; the values are once, few, many and, for expanded clones, a class.

TRBJ2-7 | NA | NA | TRBV12-3/TRBV12-4 | CASSLEGGPSYEQYF | TGTGCCAGCAGTTTAGAAGGCGGGCCCTCCTACGAGCAGTACTTC
TRBJ2-3 | NA | TRBD2 | TRBV7-2 | CASSRSGRTDTQYF | TGTGCCAGCAGCCGTAGCGGGAGGACAGATACGCAGTATTTT
TRBJ1-2 | NA | NA | TRBV7-6 | CASSFSGVETNYGYTF | TGTGCCAGCAGCTTTTCTGGGGTGGAGACTAACTATGGCTACACCTTC
TRBJ2-1 | NA | TRBD2 | TRBV6-1 | CASIKSLAENEQFF | TGTGCCAGCATCAAAAGCCTAGCGGAAAATGAGCAGTTCTTC
TRBJ2-7 | NA | TRBD1 | TRBV19 | CATKDRNPPYEQYF | TGTGCCACAAAGGACAGGAACCCTCCCTACGAGCAGTACTTC
TRBJ2-5 | few | NA | TRBV7-2 | CASSPDPGETQYF | TGTGCCAGCAGCCCGGACCCGGGAGAGACCCAGTACTTC
TRBJ1-1 | many | NA | TRBV7-2 | CASSLWSPAQMNTEAFF | TGTGCCAGCAGCTTATGGTCCCCGGCTCAGATGAACACTGAAGCTTTCTTT
TRBJ2-1 | many | NA | TRBV7-2 | CASRTSGLPSNEQFF | TGTGCCAGCAGGACTTCAGGGTTACCTTCCAATGAGCAGTTCTTC
TRBJ1-1 | few | TRBD1 | TRBV7-2 | CASSLDRGRAFF | TGTGCCAGCAGCCTGGACAGGGGGCGAGCTTTCTTT
TRBJ2-1 | NA | NA | TRBV11-2 | CASSLSGSNEQFF | TGTGCCAGCAGCCTAAGCGGCTCTAATGAGCAGTTCTTC
TRBJ1-1 | NA | NA | TRBV6-1 | CASGQMINTEAFF | TGTGCCAGCGGACAGATGATAAACACTGAAGCTTTCTTT
TRBJ1-6 | few | TRBD1 | TRBV28 | CASSVPGGYNSPLHF | TGTGCCAGCAGTGTGCCAGGGGGCTATAATTCACCCCTCCACTTT
TRBJ1-4 | few | NA | TRBV7-6 | CASSLAAGPNEKLFF | TGTGCCAGCAGCTTAGCGGCAGGCCCTAATGAAAAACTGTTTTTT
TRBJ2-5 | few | TRBD1 | TRBV4-3 | CASSQLQGYVTQYF | TGCGCCAGCAGCCAGCTACAGGGGTACGTGACCCAGTACTTC
TRBJ2-5 | NA | TRBD2 | TRBV20-1 | CSGGGGTQYF | TGCAGCGGGGGGGGGGGGACCCAGTACTTC
TRBJ2-7 | NA | TRBD2 | TRBV11-2 | CASSSWTSGNLYEQYF | TGTGCCAGCAGCTCCTGGACTAGCGGGAACCTCTACGAGCAGTACTTC
TRBJ2-3 | few | NA | TRBV20-1 | CSQGSTDTQYF | TGCAGTCAAGGCAGCACAGATACGCAGTATTTT
TRBJ2-3 | NA | TRBD2 | TRBV6-1 | CASSRDSGGYTDTQYF | TGTGCCAGCAGTCGAGATAGCGGGGGGTACACAGATACGCAGTATTTT
TRBJ1-5 | few | NA | TRBV7-2 | CASSLQLTGRGQPQHF | TGTGCCAGCAGCTTACAACTTACAGGGAGGGGTCAGCCCCAGCATTTT
TRBJ2-7 | NA | TRBD1 | TRBV11-2 | CASSDGTGMYEQYF | TGTGCCAGCAGCGACGGGACAGGGATGTACGAGCAGTACTTC
TRBJ1-1 | NA | NA | TRBV7-2 | CASSALQGRWTEAFF | TGTGCCAGCAGCGCCTTACAGGGAAGGTGGACTGAAGCTTTCTTT
TRBJ1-5 | NA | NA | TRBV18 | CASSPVTQENQPQHF | TGTGCCAGCTCACCGGTAACGCAGGAAAATCAGCCCCAGCATTTT
TRBJ2-1 | few | NA | TRBV11-2 | CASSLDPGTREQFF | TGTGCCAGCAGCTTAGATCCGGGTACGAGGGAGCAGTTCTTC
TRBJ2-3 | NA | NA | TRBV7-8 | CASSISGTDTQYF | TGTGCCAGCAGTATCAGCGGCACAGATACGCAGTATTTT
TRBJ2-3 | NA | NA | TRBV5-5 | CASSRAPQTDTQYF | TGTGCCAGCAGCAGGGCCCCCCAAACAGATACGCAGTATTTT
TRBJ1-3 | few | NA | TRBV7-2 | CASSPGFREGNTIYF | TGTGCCAGCAGCCCCGGGTTCCGGGAGGGAAACACCATATATTTT
TRBJ2-1 | few | TRBD2 | TRBV2 | CASATELAGGRRDNEQFF | TGTGCCAGCGCGACGGAACTAGCGGGGGGTCGGAGGGACAATGAGCAGTTCTTC
TRBJ1-2 | few | TRBD1 | TRBV28 | CASSSAPGATIRDSYNYGYTF | TGTGCCAGCAGTTCTGCCCCCGGCGCTACGATCCGGGACAGCTATAACTATGGCTACACCTTC
TRBJ2-7 | NA | TRBD2 | TRBV11-3 | CASSPGLAMGQYF | TGTGCCAGCAGCCCGGGACTAGCGATGGGGCAGTACTTC
TRBJ2-5 | NA | TRBD2 | TRBV7-8 | CASSLRGSGEQETQYF | TGTGCCAGCAGCTTAAGAGGTAGCGGGGAACAAGAGACCCAGTACTTC
TRBJ2-3 | NA | TRBD2 | TRBV6-2/TRBV6-3 | CASSPSGTTDTQYF | TGTGCCAGCAGCCCTAGCGGGACCACAGATACGCAGTATTTT
TRBJ1-2 | NA | TRBD1 | TRBV2 | CASSEGAGGNGYTF | TGTGCCAGCAGTGAGGGGGCAGGGGGTAATGGCTACACCTTC
TRBJ2-5 | few | TRBD2 | TRBV5-1 | CASSLVLAGGIETQYF | TGCGCCAGCAGCTTGGTCCTAGCGGGGGGGATAGAGACCCAGTACTTC
TRBJ1-6 | NA | NA | TRBV7-6 | CASSPGAYNSPLHF | TGTGCCAGCAGCCCAGGGGCCTATAATTCACCCCTCCACTTT
TRBJ2-2 | once | NA | TRBV20-1 | CSAQRATNTGELFF | TGCAGTGCCCAGCGGGCCACCAACACCGGGGAGCTGTTTTTT
TRBJ1-4 | NA | TRBD1 | TRBV7-9 | CASGRLGRTGFNEKLFF | TGTGCCAGCGGCCGGCTGGGCCGGACAGGTTTTAATGAAAAACTGTTTTTT
TRBJ2-5 | NA | NA | TRBV20-1 | CSAMSLGIGETQYF | TGCAGTGCTATGTCTTTAGGAATCGGAGAGACCCAGTACTTC
TRBJ1-3 | NA | NA | TRBV27 | CASSLSRQGTNTIYF | TGTGCCAGCAGTTTATCGAGGCAGGGCACAAACACCATATATTTT
TRBJ2-4 | few | TRBD1 | TRBV7-2 | CASSFPIRGTGGNKGAKNIQYF | TGTGCCAGCAGCTTCCCCATAAGGGGGACAGGGGGAAATAAAGGGGCCAAAAACATTCAGTACTTC
TRBJ1-1 | NA | TRBD1 | TRBV19 | CASSSSRTGTHTEAFF | TGTGCCAGTAGTAGTTCTCGGACAGGAACGCACACTGAAGCTTTCTTT
TRBJ2-1 | NA | TRBD2 | TRBV7-2 | CASTLAGGYNEQFF | TGTGCCAGCACCCTAGCGGGAGGTTACAATGAGCAGTTCTTC
TRBJ2-3 | NA | NA | TRBV7-2 | CASSFAARTDTQYF | TGTGCCAGCAGCTTTGCCGCCCGCACAGATACGCAGTATTTT
TRBJ2-1 | NA | NA | TRBV19 | CASSKLMSSYNEQFF | TGTGCCAGTAGTAAACTAATGAGCTCCTACAATGAGCAGTTCTTC